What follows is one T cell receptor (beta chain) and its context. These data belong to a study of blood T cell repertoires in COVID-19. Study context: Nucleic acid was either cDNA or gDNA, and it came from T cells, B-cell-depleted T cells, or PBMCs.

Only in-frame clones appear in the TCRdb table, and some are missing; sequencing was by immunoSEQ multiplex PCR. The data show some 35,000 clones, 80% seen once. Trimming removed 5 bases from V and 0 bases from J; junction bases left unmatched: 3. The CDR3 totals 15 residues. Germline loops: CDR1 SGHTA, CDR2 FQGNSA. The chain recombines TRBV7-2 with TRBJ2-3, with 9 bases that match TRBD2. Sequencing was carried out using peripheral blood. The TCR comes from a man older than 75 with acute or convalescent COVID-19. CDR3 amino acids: CASSLSGSSTDTQYF. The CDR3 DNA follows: TGTGCCAGCAGCCTTAGCGGGAGCAGCACAGATACGCAGTATTTT. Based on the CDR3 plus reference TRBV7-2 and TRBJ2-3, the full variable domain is GAGVSQSPSNKVTEKGKDVELRCDPISGHTALYWYRQSLGQGLEFLIYFQGNSAPDKSGLPSDRFSAERTGGSVSTLTIQRTQQEDSAVYLCASSLSGSSTDTQYFGPGTRLTVL.